The 9 T cell receptor beta chains in this list originate from one sample, sequenced in a study of CD8+ T cells in alopecia areata. Extracted from the samples, RNA was reverse transcribed into cDNA to serve as the sequencing template. Profiled with immunoSEQ multiplex PCR; TCRdb holds only in-frame clones, not every one. The sample has 200,000 to 250,000 clones, approximately 52% seen once; the top ten hold 0.45%. The source material was CD4+ T cells sorted from blood, sampled at week 0. The receptors were sampled from a human donor with alopecia areata.

The V call is TRBV2, the J call TRBJ1-2; D is possibly TRBD1 (5 bases). The germline V gene has CDR1 SNHLY and CDR2 FYNNEI. Deletions cut 2 bases from V and 6 bases from J, with 13 bases between. The CDR3 contains 14 residues. CDR3 sequence (DNA): TGTGCCAGCAGTGAAAGGGGTCTGAGTAATGGCTACACCTTC. This codes for CASSERGLSNGYTF.

A few counts support this clone. The rearrangement joins TRBV4-2 to TRBJ2-6; 8 bases match TRBD2. There are 16 residues in the CDR3. Germline V gives CDR1 LGHNA, CDR2 YNFKEQ. J lost 8 bases, V lost 2 bases, and 8 bases had no gene match. Here the CDR3 reads CASSQYSGEMSNVLTF. The CDR3 bases are TGTGCCAGCAGCCAATATAGCGGGGAGATGTCCAACGTCCTGACTTTC.

The chain is built from TRBV5-1 and TRBJ2-6, with 8 bases matching TRBD1. The CDR3 sequence is 15 residues long. The trim removed 10 bases at V and 0 bases at J, leaving 6 bases unmatched. Looked up from germline, CDR1 is SGHRS and CDR2 is YFSETQ. The CDR3 region has the DNA TGCGCCTCCAGGGGGCAGAACTCTGGGGCCAACGTCCTGACTTTC. Translated: CASRGQNSGANVLTF.

The V call is TRBV5-1, the J call TRBJ1-2; D remains unclear. Germline-derived CDR1 and CDR2 are SGHRS and YFSETQ. Trimming cost V 0 bases and J 7 bases, with 7 bases left between them. The CDR3 runs to 12 residues. The CDR3 DNA reads TGCGCCAGCAGCTTGGAACAGCGTGGCTACACCTTC. Encoded protein: CASSLEQRGYTF.

Here the CDR3 DNA reads TGTGCCTGGGGAGACTACGAGCAGTACTTC. This gives the protein CAWGDYEQYF. V is TRBV30 and J is TRBJ2-7; D is unresolved. The CDR3 is 10 residues long. CDR1 and CDR2 from the germline V gene are GTSNPN and SVGIG (reference sequence). V was shortened by 5 bases and J by 3 bases, with 5 bases between the two germline ends.

The genes are TRBV14 and TRBJ1-2, with TRBD1 identical over 7 bases. The CDR3 spans 13 residues. The V gene's germline CDR1 is SGHDN and CDR2 FVKESK. Trimming at V came to 4 bases and at J to 3 bases, leaving 2 bases not matched to a gene. CDR3 in DNA: TGTGCCAGCAGCCTAGACAGGGACTATGGCTACACCTTC. Translated: CASSLDRDYGYTF.

This chain connects TRBV2 to TRBJ2-7; D gene uncertain. From germline, CDR1 is SNHLY and CDR2 FYNNEI. This CDR3 is built from 14 residues. V was pared by 3 bases and J by 4 bases, with 13 bases between. The CDR3: CASSEGGPRYEQYF. The CDR3 DNA reads as TGTGCCAGCAGTGAGGGTGGACCCCGGTACGAGCAGTACTTC. Full variable domain (rest looked up from reference TRBV2 and TRBJ2-7): EPEVTQTPSHQVTQMGQEVILRCVPISNHLYFYWYRQILGQKVEFLVSFYNNEISEKSEIFDDQFSVERPDGSNFTLKIRSTKLEDSAMYFCASSEGGPRYEQYFGPGTRLTVT.

In its sample, this clone was seen a few times. This chain joins TRBV2 and TRBJ2-7; 10 positions agree with TRBD1. Germline V gene lookup returns CDR1 SNHLY and CDR2 FYNNEI. The CDR3 runs 14 residues. The V gene end was trimmed by 4 bases and the J gene end by 6 bases; junction bases not matched to a gene: 6. This CDR3 is CASSGRDRGREQYF. CDR3 DNA: TGTGCCAGCAGTGGACGAGACAGGGGGCGCGAGCAGTACTTC.

This clone came up a few times. The V gene is TRBV18, the J gene TRBJ1-6, with 7 positions matching TRBD1. In germline, CDR1 is KGHSH, CDR2 LQKENI. The junction had 9 bases not matched to a gene; V was cut back by 6 bases and J by 7 bases. This CDR3 is 15 amino acids long. The CDR3 reads CASSRRDRDNSPLHF. For the CDR3, the DNA is TGTGCCAGCTCCCGCCGCGACAGGGACAATTCACCCCTCCACTTT.